Reported below is one T cell receptor (beta chain). Its antigen is not known. TCRdb used MiXCR to reprocess the RT-PCR reads, holding one entry per CDR3 protein. The data show roughly 500,000 distinct CDR3 sequences, 16% seen once. These data originate in a study of response to subunit inactivated influenza vaccine. Study results and caveats: Each seasonal influenza vaccination recruits few new T cells, the authors suggested.

Germline CDR1 is SGHRS and CDR2 is YFSETQ. There are 18 residues in the CDR3. Trimming removed 4 bases from V and 1 base from J; junction bases left unmatched: 10. This chain links TRBV5-1 with TRBJ2-2; 10 positions match TRBD2. The sequence derives from a man aged 45 to 70 who received an inactivated influenza vaccine. The sample consisted of CD4+ T cells sorted from PBMCs, taken less than 30 months after vaccination. This CDR3 is CASSRLTSSGGNTGELFF. DNA of the CDR3: TGCGCCAGCAGCCGATTGACTTCTAGCGGGGGGAACACCGGGGAGCTGTTTTTT.